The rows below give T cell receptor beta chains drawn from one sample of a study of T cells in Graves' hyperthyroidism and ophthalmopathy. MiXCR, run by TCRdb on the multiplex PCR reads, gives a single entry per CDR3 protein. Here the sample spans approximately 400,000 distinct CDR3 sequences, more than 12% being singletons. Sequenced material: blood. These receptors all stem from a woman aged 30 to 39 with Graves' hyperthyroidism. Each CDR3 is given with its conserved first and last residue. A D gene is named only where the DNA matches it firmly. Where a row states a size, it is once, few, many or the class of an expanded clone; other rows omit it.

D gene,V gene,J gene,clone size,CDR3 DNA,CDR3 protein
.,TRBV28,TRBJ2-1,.,TGTGCCAGCAGGCGTGCCGGGACAATCGATGAGCAGTTCTTC,CASRRAGTIDEQFF
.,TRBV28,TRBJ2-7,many,TGTGCCAGCAGTTTATGGCAGGGGGGGTCCTACGAGCAGTACTTC,CASSLWQGGSYEQYF
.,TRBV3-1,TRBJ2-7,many,TGTGCCAGCAGCCATAGCGGTAGGGGCGACGAGCAGTACTTC,CASSHSGRGDEQYF
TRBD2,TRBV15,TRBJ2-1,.,TGTGCCACCAGCAGGGCAGCGGGAGTTAACCCCAGTGAGCAGTTCTTC,CATSRAAGVNPSEQFF
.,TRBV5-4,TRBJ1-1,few,TGTGCCAGCAGCTTGGGGCGGGTAAGGGAGTACACTGAAGCTTTCTTT,CASSLGRVREYTEAFF
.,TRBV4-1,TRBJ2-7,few,TGCGCCAGCAGCCAAGATGGGGACTTCAGGGCGGGAAACGAGCAGTACTTC,CASSQDGDFRAGNEQYF
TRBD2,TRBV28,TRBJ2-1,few,TGTGCCAGCAGGGCGGGAGCCTACAATGAGCAGTTCTTC,CASRAGAYNEQFF
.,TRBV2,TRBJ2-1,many,TGTGCCAGCAGTGAACGCACCAATGAGCAGTTCTTC,CASSERTNEQFF
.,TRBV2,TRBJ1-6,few,TGTGCCAGCAAGGCCGTCACCAATAATTCGCCCCTCCACTTT,CASKAVTNNSPLHF
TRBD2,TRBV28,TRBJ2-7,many,TGTGCCAGCAGTTTAAGGCGACTAGCGGGAGAAGGCGAGCAGTACTTC,CASSLRRLAGEGEQYF
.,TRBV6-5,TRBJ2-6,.,TGTGCCAGCAGTTACTCAGGGCCAGGGTCTTACTCTGGGGCCAACGTCCTGACTTTC,CASSYSGPGSYSGANVLTF
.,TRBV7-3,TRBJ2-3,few,TGTGCCAGCAGCTTAGAACCCACCATGGCGCAGTATTTT,CASSLEPTMAQYF
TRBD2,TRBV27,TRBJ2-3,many,TGTGCCAGCAGTTTCAATGTCAAAAGCGGGACTTACACAGATACGCAGTATTTT,CASSFNVKSGTYTDTQYF
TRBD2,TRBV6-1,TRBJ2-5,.,TGTGCCAGCAGTCAGACTAGCGGGATAGGGGGGACCCAGTACTTC,CASSQTSGIGGTQYF
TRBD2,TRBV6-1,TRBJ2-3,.,TGTGCCAGCAGAACCGGGACTAGTAATCCAGATACGCAGTATTTT,CASRTGTSNPDTQYF
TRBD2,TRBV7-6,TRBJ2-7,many,TGTGCCAGCAGCTTAAGGCCCGGCGGGAGCAGCGAGCAGTACTTC,CASSLRPGGSSEQYF
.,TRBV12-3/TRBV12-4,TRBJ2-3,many,TGTGCCAGCAGTTTGGATCAAGCGGTAACGGAAAGCACAGATACGCAGTATTTT,CASSLDQAVTESTDTQYF
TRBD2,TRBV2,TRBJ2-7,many,TGTGCCAGCAGTCCCGGACAGGGACTAGCGGGATACTCCTACGAGCAGTACTTC,CASSPGQGLAGYSYEQYF
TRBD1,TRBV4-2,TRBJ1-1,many,TGTGCCAGCAGCCAGGAAGTTAGTAATACAGGGGACACTGAAGCTTTCTTT,CASSQEVSNTGDTEAFF
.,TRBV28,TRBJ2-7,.,TGTGCCAGCAGCTGGGAGTGGGAGCAGTACTTC,CASSWEWEQYF
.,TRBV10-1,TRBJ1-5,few,TGCGCCAGCAGTGAGTCCCGGGGTCAGCCCCAGCATTTT,CASSESRGQPQHF
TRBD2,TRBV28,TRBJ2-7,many,TGTGCCAGCGGCCTAGCGGGAGGGAGGTACGAGCAGTACTTC,CASGLAGGRYEQYF
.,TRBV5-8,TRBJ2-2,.,TGTGCCAGCAGCCTAAACAGTTTCTTTGGCACCGGGGAGCTGTTTTTT,CASSLNSFFGTGELFF
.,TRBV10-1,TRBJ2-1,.,TGCGCCACTTCCCCGGGACTTTACAATGAGCAGTTCTTC,CATSPGLYNEQFF
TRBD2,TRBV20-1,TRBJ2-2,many,TGCAGTGCTAGACCGGGACTAGCGGGTACTAACACCGGGGAGCTGTTTTTT,CSARPGLAGTNTGELFF
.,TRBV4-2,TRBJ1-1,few,TGTGCCAGCAGCCAAGATGGCCCGGGGCACACTGAAGCTTTCTTT,CASSQDGPGHTEAFF
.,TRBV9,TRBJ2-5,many,TGTGCCAGTTCTGTGGGCGGAGAGACCCAGTACTTC,CASSVGGETQYF
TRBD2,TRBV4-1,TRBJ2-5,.,TGCGCCAGCAGCCAAGATGGGGGGGAGCGGGAGACCCAGTACTTC,CASSQDGGERETQYF
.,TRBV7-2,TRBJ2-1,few,TGTGCCAGCAGCTTTAAGGTGGGAGGCGACAATGAGCAGTTCTTC,CASSFKVGGDNEQFF
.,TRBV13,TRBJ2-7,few,TGTGCCAGCAGCTCCTCGGAGAGGGGAGGTTCCTACGAGCAGTACTTC,CASSSSERGGSYEQYF
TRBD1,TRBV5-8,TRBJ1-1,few,TGTGCCAGCAGCTTGGGGACAGGCAGAAACTCGAACACTGAAGCTTTCTTT,CASSLGTGRNSNTEAFF